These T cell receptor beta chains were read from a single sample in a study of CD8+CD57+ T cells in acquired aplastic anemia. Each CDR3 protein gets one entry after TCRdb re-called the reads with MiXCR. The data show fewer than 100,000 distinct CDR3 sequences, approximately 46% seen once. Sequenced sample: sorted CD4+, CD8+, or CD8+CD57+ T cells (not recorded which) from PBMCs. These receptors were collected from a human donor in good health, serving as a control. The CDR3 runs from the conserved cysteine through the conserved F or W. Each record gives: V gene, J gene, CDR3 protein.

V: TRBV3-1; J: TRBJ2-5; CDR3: CASSRAGDLETQYF
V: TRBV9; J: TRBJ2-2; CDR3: CASSLGGGVTGELFF
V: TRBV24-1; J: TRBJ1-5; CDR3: CATSDPPTVSNQPQHF
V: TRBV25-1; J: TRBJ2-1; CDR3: CASSRGTSGGDEQFF
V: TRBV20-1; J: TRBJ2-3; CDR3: CSAPDSITDTQYF
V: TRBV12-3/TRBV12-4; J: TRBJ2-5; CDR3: CASSFPGTEETQYF
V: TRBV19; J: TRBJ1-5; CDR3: CASSEGDRVGQPQHF
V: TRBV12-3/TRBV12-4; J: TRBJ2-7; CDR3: CASSSPLGTSGTYEQYF
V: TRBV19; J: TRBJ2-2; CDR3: CARNPGLAGAGELFF
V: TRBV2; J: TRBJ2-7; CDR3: CASKGGFYEQYF
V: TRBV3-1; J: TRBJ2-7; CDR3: CASSQDAASGGDEQYF
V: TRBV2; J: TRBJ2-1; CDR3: CATRVEGDSYNEQFF
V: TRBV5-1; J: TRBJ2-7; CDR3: CASSLDRARGEQYF
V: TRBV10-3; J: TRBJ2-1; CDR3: CAITPTGQGSYNEQFF
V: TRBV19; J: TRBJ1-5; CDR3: CASSNRGAQPQHF
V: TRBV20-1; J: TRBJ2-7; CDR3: CSARVDRGLYEQYF
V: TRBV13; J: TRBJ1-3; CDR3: CASSPSGGFSGNTIYF
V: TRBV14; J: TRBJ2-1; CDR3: CASSQTDRPYNEQFF
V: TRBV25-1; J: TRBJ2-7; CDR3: CASSALAGAGNYEQYF
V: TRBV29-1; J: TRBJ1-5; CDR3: CSARLDSNQPQHF
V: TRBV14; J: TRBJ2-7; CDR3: CASSLNRGSYEQYF
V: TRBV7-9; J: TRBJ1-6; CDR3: CASSYTGRHSPLHF
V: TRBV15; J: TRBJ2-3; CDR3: CATSSLAGTDTQYF
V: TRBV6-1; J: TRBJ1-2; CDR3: CASSEIGEGGAYGYTF
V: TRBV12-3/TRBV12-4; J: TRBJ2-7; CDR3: CASSQNSYEQYF
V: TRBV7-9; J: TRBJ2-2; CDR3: CASSTGSLGTGELFF
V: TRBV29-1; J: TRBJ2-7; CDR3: CSVGTGGGPDEQYF
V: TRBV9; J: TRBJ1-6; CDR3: CASSVDGTASPLHF
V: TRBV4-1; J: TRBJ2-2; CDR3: CASSQGEGNTGELFF
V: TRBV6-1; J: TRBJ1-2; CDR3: CASSEIGEADGYTF
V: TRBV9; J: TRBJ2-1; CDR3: CASSATGTGDNEQFF
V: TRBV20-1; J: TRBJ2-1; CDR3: CSASGRGSYNEQFF
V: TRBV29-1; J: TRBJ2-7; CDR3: CSVDGGGAGYEQYF
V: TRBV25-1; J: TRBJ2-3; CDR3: CASSHGSRDLTLSTDTQYF
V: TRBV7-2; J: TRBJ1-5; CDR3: CASSLPTGPGDQPQHF
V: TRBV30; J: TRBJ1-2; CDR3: CAWEVGGGGGYTF
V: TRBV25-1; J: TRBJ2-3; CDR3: CASSALTGVIDTQYF
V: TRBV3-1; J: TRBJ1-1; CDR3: CASRPQGTGNTEAFF
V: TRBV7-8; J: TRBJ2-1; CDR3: CASSYNEQFF
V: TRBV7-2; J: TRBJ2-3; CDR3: CASSLVTADTQYF
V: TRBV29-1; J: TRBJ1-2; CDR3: CSVEVRQGPYGYTF
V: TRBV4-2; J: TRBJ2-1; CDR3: CASSAWTGNYNEQFF
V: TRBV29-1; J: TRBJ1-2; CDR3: CSVALARDYGYTF
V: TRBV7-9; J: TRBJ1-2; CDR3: CASSLTGGTDGYTF
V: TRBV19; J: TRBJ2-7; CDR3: CASSILVRSEQYF
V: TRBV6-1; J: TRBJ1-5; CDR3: CASSLSGVGNQPQHF
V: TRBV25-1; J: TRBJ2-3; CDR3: CASSALAGAGGTPDTQYF
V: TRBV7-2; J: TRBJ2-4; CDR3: CASSLTGKNIQYF
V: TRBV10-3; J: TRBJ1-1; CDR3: CASSYSITSNTEAFF
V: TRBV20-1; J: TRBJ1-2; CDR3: CSARDLGGSNYGYTF
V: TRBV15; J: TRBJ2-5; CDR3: CATSRDLGQETQYF
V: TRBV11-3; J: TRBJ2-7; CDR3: CASSPRTGYEQYF
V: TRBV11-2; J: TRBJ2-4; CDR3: CASSPVRAGAKNIQYF
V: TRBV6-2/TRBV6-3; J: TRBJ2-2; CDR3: CASGGAGELFF
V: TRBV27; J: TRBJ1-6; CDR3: CASSPRTGGASPLHF
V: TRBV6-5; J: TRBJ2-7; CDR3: CASSYQGVFSYEQYF
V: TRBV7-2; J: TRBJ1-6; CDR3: CASSSTGRGNSPHHF
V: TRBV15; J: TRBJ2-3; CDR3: CATSRQGEGTQYF